The 15 T cell receptor beta chains reported below all come from one sample, sequenced in a study of T cell repertoires in cytomegalovirus infection. TCRdb recomputed calls from the reads with MiXCR, one row per CDR3 protein. The sample lists hundreds of thousands of distinct CDR3 sequences, less than 20% occurring once. The sample taken for sequencing was PBMCs. The receptor set was obtained from a human donor in good health (CMV status not recorded). Some clones in this sample may be carry-over from other donors' samples.

CDR3 region: CASSLAVRVRYGYTF. The CDR3 region has the DNA TGTGCCAGCAGCTTAGCCGTCCGGGTTCGGTATGGCTACACCTTC. The chain combines TRBV7-2 with TRBJ1-2; no definite D call. The germline V and J ends were trimmed by 0 bases and 5 bases, with 13 bases remaining between them. Per germline, CDR1 SGHTA and CDR2 FQGNSA. This CDR3 spans 15 amino acids.

The V gene is TRBV20-1, the J gene TRBJ2-3; D is unresolved. Germline V lookup: CDR1 DFQATT, CDR2 SNEGSKA (reference sequence). This CDR3 comprises 15 residues. V was pared by 5 bases and J by 0 bases, with 15 bases between. CDR3 loop: CSAPYSRTSTDTQYF. As DNA, the CDR3 is TGCAGTGCTCCTTATAGCAGAACTAGCACAGATACGCAGTATTTT.

The chain links TRBV10-3 to TRBJ2-3; D ambiguous. Per germline, CDR1 ENHRY and CDR2 SYGVKD. CDR3 size: 15 residues. V was pared by 6 bases and J by 0 bases, with 13 bases between. CDR3 protein: CAIRAEAGSTDTQYF. CDR3 sequence (DNA): TGTGCCATCAGGGCCGAGGCAGGTAGCACAGATACGCAGTATTTT.

The gene calls are TRBV12-3 or TRBV12-4 and TRBJ1-1; possibly TRBD1 for D (6 bases). V was clipped by 6 bases and J by 10 bases, with 21 bases between them. The CDR3 covers 14 residues. The CDR3: CASSLDSRVGVAFF. The CDR3 DNA is TGTGCCAGCAGCTTGGACAGCCGCGTGGGGGTAGCTTTCTTT.

This rearrangement joins TRBV7-9 to TRBJ2-1; maybe TRBD2 (6 bases). V lost 1 base and J lost 8, with 18 bases in between. This CDR3 has 16 amino acids. Looked up from germline, CDR1 is SEHNR and CDR2 is FQNEAQ (reference sequence). CDR3 region: CASSLGRGPPVDEQFF. For the CDR3, the DNA is TGTGCCAGCAGCTTAGGGCGGGGCCCCCCAGTGGATGAGCAGTTCTTC.

The chain carries TRBV5-6 and TRBJ2-1; possibly TRBD2 for D (6 bases). This CDR3 region has 17 residues. Germline-derived CDR1 and CDR2 are SGHDT and YYEEEE. Trimming cost V 4 bases and J 2 bases, with 19 bases left between them. The CDR3 nucleotides read TGTGCCAGCAGCAAGATTGAGGGAGGACCCACCTACAATGAGCAGTTCTTC. Amino acid sequence: CASSKIEGGPTYNEQFF.

The CDR3 DNA reads TGCAGTGCTGACCCTTCCTACGGTTTTCCGGCTAATTCACCCCTCCACTTT. As protein: CSADPSYGFPANSPLHF. This sequence joins TRBV20-1 and TRBJ1-6; D ambiguous. The CDR3 is made up of 17 amino acids. Trimming took 5 bases from V and 6 from J, leaving 23 bases between them. Germline CDR1 reads DFQATT; CDR2 reads SNEGSKA (reference sequence).

This clonotype has only a few counts. The gene calls are TRBV10-3 and TRBJ1-1; D may be TRBD1 (5 bases). V lost 7 bases and J 3 bases, leaving 12 bases between the germline ends. Germline lookup yields CDR1 ENHRY and CDR2 SYGVKD. The CDR3 spans 13 residues. CDR3 DNA sequence: TGTGCCATCACGGGGGGACCGGACACTGAAGCTTTCTTT. Translating it yields CAITGGPDTEAFF.

This clonotype was detected only a few times. This chain uses TRBV19 with TRBJ1-2; the D gene is possibly TRBD1 (6 bases). Germline CDR1 reads LNHDA; CDR2 reads SQIVND (reference sequence). V gave up 4 bases and J gave up 4 bases, with 13 bases separating them. There are 14 residues in the CDR3. CDR3 bases: TGTGCCAGTAGTAGGACAGAGTCTCCCTATGGCTACACCTTC. Translating it yields CASSRTESPYGYTF.

In the case of this clonotype: A read error may explain this, as a much larger clone is one base away. The chain recombines TRBV7-2 with TRBJ2-6, with D possibly being TRBD1 (5 bases). CDR3 length: 15 amino acids. CDR1 is SGHTA and CDR2 is FQGNSA in the germline V gene. As DNA, the CDR3 is TGTGCCAGCAGCTTATTGGGCTCTGGGGCCAACGCCCTGACTTTC. It codes for CASSLLGSGANALTF. Full variable domain (missing parts from reference TRBV7-2 and TRBJ2-6): GAGVSQSPSNKVTEKGKDVELRCDPISGHTALYWYRQSLGQGLEFLIYFQGNSAPDKSGLPSDRFSAERTGGSVSTLTIQRTQQEDSAVYLCASSLLGSGANALTFGAGSRLTVL.

The sample holds many counts of this clonotype. J is TRBJ2-7 and V is TRBV7-2; tentative D call: TRBD2 (5 bases). The CDR3 contains 15 residues. V was cut by 1 base and J by 3 bases, with 13 bases left in between. Looked up from germline, CDR1 is SGHTA and CDR2 is FQGNSA. CDR3 DNA: TGTGCCAGCAGCTTAGGGTTGGGAGCTAACTACGAGCAGTACTTC. This gives the protein CASSLGLGANYEQYF.

This clonotype was counted ten times or more. This chain connects TRBV7-2 to TRBJ2-7; 7 positions match TRBD1. J gave up 1 base and V 5 bases, and 2 bases lay outside the gene matches. Germline CDR1 is SGHTA and CDR2 is FQGNSA. The CDR3 is 13 residues long. CDR3 DNA sequence: TGTGCCAGCAGCAGGGACAGATCCTACGAGCAGTACTTC. The encoded protein is CASSRDRSYEQYF.

In its sample, this clonotype was seen a few times. The rearrangement uses TRBV24-1 and TRBJ2-2; 8 bases are shared with TRBD1. This CDR3 is 15 amino acids long. CDR1 is KGHDR and CDR2 is SFDVKD in the germline V gene. J gave up 7 bases and V 3 bases, and 6 bases lay outside the gene matches. In DNA, the CDR3 is TGTGCCACCAGTGATCCTGGACAGGGAAACGGGGAGCTGTTTTTT. Translating it yields CATSDPGQGNGELFF.

The chain combines TRBV4-3 with TRBJ2-7; D is uncertain. The germline V gene encodes CDR1 LGHNA and CDR2 YSLEER. This CDR3 spans 14 amino acids. V lost 4 bases to trimming and J lost 0 bases, with 10 bases between them. The CDR3, as DNA: TGCGCCAGCAGCCCAGACGTGAGCTCCTACGAGCAGTACTTC. Translation gives CASSPDVSSYEQYF.

This chain connects TRBV6-2 or TRBV6-3 to TRBJ2-3; D is uncertain. The CDR3 is made up of 15 amino acids. CDR1 is MNHEY and CDR2 is SVGEGT in the germline V gene. The V end lost 2 bases, the J end lost 6 bases, and 15 bases lay between the germline ends. CDR3 in amino acids: CASSYRPAILDTQYF. The CDR3 region has the DNA TGTGCCAGCAGTTACCGACCGGCTATTTTGGATACGCAGTATTTT.